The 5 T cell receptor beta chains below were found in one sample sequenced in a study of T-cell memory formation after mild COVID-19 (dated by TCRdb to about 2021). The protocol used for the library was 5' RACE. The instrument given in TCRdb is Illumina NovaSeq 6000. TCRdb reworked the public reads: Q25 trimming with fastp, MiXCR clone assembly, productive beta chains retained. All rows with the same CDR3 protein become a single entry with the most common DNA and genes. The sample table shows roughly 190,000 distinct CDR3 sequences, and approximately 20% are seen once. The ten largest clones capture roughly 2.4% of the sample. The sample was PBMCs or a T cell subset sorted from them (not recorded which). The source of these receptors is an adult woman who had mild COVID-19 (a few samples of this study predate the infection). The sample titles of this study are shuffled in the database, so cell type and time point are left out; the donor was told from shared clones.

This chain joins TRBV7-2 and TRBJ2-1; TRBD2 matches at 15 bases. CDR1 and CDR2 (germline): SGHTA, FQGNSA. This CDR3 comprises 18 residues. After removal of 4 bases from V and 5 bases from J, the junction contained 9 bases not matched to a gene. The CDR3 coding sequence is TGTGCCAGCAGCTCAGACGGGACTAGCGGGAGGACCCACAATGAGCAGTTCTTC. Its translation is CASSSDGTSGRTHNEQFF.

The chain's CDR3 is CAWSKHYGYTF. The CDR3 nucleotides read TGTGCCTGGAGTAAGCACTATGGCTACACCTTC. V and J are TRBV30 and TRBJ1-2; D unclear. The length of the CDR3 is 11 residues. V dropped 2 bases and J dropped 3 bases, with 4 bases sitting between them. Germline CDR1 is GTSNPN and CDR2 is SVGIG (reference sequence).

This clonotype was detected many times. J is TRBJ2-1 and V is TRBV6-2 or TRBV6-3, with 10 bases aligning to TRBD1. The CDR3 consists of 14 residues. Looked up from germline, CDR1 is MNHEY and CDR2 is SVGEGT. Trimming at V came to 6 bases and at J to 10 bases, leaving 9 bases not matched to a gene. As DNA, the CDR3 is TGTGCCAGCAGCCCGCCGGGACAGGGGAGGGAGCAGTTCTTC. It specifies CASSPPGQGREQFF.

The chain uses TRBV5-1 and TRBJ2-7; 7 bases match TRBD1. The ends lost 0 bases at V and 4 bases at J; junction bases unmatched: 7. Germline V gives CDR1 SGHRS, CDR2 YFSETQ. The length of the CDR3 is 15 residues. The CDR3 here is CASSLVVRGSYEQYF. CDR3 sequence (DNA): TGCGCCAGCAGCTTGGTCGTCAGGGGGTCTTACGAGCAGTACTTC.

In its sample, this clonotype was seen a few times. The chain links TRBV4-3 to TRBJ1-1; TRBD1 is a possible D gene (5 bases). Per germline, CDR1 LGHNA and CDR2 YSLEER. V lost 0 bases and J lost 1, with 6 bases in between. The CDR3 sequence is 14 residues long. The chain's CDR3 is CASSQDTGNTEAFF. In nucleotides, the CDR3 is TGCGCCAGCAGCCAAGATACAGGGAACACTGAAGCTTTCTTT.